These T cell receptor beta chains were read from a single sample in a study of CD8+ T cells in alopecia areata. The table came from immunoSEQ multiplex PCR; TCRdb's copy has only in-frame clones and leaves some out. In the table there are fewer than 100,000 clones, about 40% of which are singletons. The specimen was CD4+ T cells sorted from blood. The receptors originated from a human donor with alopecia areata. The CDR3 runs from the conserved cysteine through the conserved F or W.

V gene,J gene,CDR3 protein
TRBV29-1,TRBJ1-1,CSVEIRNGGLGAFF
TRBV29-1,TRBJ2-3,CSAVEGGAADTQYF
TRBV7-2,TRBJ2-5,CASSPTSSEGETQYF
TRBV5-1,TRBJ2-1,CASRRAGNEQFF
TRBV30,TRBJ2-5,CAWRGGEGTQYF
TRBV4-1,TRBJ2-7,CASSQLNGEQYF
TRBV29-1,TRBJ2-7,CSVETPVPQRAYF
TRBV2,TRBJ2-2,CASSEILGELFF
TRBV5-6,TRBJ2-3,CASSFPGKNTQYF
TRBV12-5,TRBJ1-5,CASGGDYQPQHF
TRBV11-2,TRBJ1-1,CASSLDHFTLNTEAFF
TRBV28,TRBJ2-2,CASRDFSLAGELFF
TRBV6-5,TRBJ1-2,CASSYLGGGYTF
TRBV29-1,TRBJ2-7,CSVEGQGYEQYF
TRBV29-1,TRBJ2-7,CSVESPQTYEQYF
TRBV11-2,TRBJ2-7,CASSLLGGQETFSYEQYF
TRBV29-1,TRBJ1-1,CSVCSGGNTEAFF
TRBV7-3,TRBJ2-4,CASSQDIAFKNIQYF
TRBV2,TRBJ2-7,CARSRQGVYEQYF
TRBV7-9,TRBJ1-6,CASSSNRDQALHF
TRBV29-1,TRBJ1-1,CSVRGQGVREAFF
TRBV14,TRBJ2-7,CASSQGQGSRQYF
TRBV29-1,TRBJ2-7,CSVEVRAADHYEQYF
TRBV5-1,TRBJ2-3,CASMTSGGPDTDTQYF
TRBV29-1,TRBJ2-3,CSAPGGGALDTQYF
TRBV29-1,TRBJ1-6,CSVVLSHNSPLHF
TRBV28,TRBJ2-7,CASSLVGGPNEQYF
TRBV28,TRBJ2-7,CASSPGDTYEQYF
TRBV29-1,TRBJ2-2,CSVEVTSGRSGELFF
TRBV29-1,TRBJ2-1,CSVERLAGGGEQFF
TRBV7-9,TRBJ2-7,CASSSGQGGLSYEQYF
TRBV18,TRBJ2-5,CASSPRERETGTQYF
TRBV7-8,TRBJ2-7,CASSPTHEQYF
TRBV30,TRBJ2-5,CAWSRGETQYF
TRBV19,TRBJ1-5,CASSSQGARQPQHF
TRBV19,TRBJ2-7,CASSTGPSYEQYF
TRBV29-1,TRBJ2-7,CSVTDRGYEQYF
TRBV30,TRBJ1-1,CAWSRENTEAFF
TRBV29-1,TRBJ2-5,CSVAEQKETQYF
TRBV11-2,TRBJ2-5,CASSLGFYGETQYF
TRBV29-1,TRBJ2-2,CSVKDAGELFF
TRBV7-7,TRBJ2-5,CASSPGGGSETQYF
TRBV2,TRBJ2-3,CASRQRGTDTQYF
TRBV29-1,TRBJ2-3,CSVSGITTDTQYF
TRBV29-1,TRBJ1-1,CSVGLILGTVEGTEAFF
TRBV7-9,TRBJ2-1,CASSANGVSYNEQFF
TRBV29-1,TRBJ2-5,CSVDLQSGTQYF
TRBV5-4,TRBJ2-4,CASSTGTAKNIQYF
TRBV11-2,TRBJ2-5,CASSISYQETQYF
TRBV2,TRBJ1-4,CASSADRGREKLFF